The present T cell receptor (beta chain) was sequenced within a study of blood T cell repertoires in COVID-19. The wider study: Samples representing acute and convalescent COVID-19 were sourced from the United States, Italy and Spain. Sample material is recorded as cDNA or gDNA derived from T cells, B-cell-depleted T cells, or PBMCs.

This CDR3 has 16 residues. J was trimmed by 5 bases and V by 4 bases; bases with no gene match: 10. Germline lookup yields CDR1 MNHEY and CDR2 SVGAGI. This clone was detected once. Original analysis: Scientists estimated how many nucleated cells there were by amplifying reference gene primers. Produced via immunoSEQ multiplex PCR; TCRdb's table is partial and in-frame only. That table furnishes V, J and clone size, whereas the DNA furnished D and trimming. The repertoire holds roughly 60,000 clones, approximately 78% seen once, with approximately 15% in the top ten. The sequence derives from an elderly man with acute or convalescent COVID-19. The sequenced material came from peripheral blood. V and J are TRBV6-5 and TRBJ2-5, with 10 bases matching TRBD2. The CDR3 region has the DNA TGTGCCAGCAGTTCCAGCGGGGGGGCGGTGGGTGAGACCCAGTACTTC. As protein: CASSSSGGAVGETQYF.